The present entry profiles one TCR beta chain with its context. Antigen: not known. The V and J ends lost 6 bases and 6 bases respectively, with 12 bases between them. The CDR3 loop spans 12 amino acids. Germline V lookup: CDR1 MNHEY, CDR2 SVGEGT. This entry is derived from a study of T cells in Graves' hyperthyroidism and ophthalmopathy. In the study overall: Peripheral blood draws took place at initial diagnosis, ahead of any treatment. Overall study findings and caveats: Researchers found most expanded thyroid clonotypes above 0.001 in blood as well.

RNA transcripts served as the template for amplifying TCR beta CDR3 regions. The TCR CDR3 first-round RT-PCR relied on the HTBI primer set. TCRdb re-derived calls from the multiplex PCR reads in MiXCR, one entry per CDR3 protein. The sample has hundreds of thousands of distinct CDR3 sequences, under 25% seen once. This TCR was sampled from a man between 25 and 39 years old with Graves' ophthalmopathy. Sequencing was carried out using blood. This chain links TRBV6-2 or TRBV6-3 with TRBJ2-7; D gene ambiguous. The CDR3 nucleotides read TGTGCCAGCAGAAAGAGGCATACCGAGCAGTACTTC. It specifies CASRKRHTEQYF.